Following are 23 T cell receptor beta chains from one sample sequenced in a study of blood T cell repertoires in COVID-19. Method: immunoSEQ multiplex PCR; TCRdb's copy keeps in-frame clones and lacks some. The sample has around 300,000 clones; roughly nine tenths are singletons. The sequencing input was peripheral blood. The receptors come from a man aged 45-60 years with acute or convalescent COVID-19.

V and J are TRBV5-4 and TRBJ2-3; the match to TRBD1 covers 8 bases. Per germline, CDR1 SGHNT and CDR2 YYREEE (reference sequence). The CDR3 runs to 15 residues. J gave up 4 bases and V 2 bases, and 6 bases lay outside the gene matches. The CDR3 coding sequence is TGTGCCAGCAGCTTTGGGACAGGTAGGCCAGATACGCAGTATTTT. This encodes CASSFGTGRPDTQYF. Filled out from reference TRBV5-4 and TRBJ2-3, the complete variable domain reads ETGVTQSPTHLIKTRGQQVTLRCSSQSGHNTVSWYQQALGQGPQFIFQYYREEENGRGNFPPRFSGLQFPNYSSELNVNALELDDSALYLCASSFGTGRPDTQYFGPGTRLTVL.

The genes are TRBV11-3 and TRBJ2-7; TRBD2 is a possible D gene (5 bases). Per the germline V gene, CDR1 is SGHNT and CDR2 is YENEEA. The CDR3 has 12 residues. V lost 4 bases to trimming and J lost 7 bases, with 11 bases between them. CDR3 DNA sequence: TGTGCCAGCAGCTCGCCTCCGGGGGAGCAGTACTTC. Translation: CASSSPPGEQYF.

The gene calls are TRBV7-6 and TRBJ2-1, with D perhaps matching TRBD2 (5 bases). The CDR3 is 18 residues long. The V gene lost 1 base and the J gene lost 3 bases, with 19 bases spanning the gap. CDR1 and CDR2 from the germline V gene are SGHVS and FNYEAQ. CDR3 sequence reads: CASSLGGVLDDGYNEQFF. As DNA, the CDR3 is TGTGCCAGCAGCTTAGGGGGAGTCTTAGACGACGGCTACAATGAGCAGTTCTTC.

The rearrangement joins TRBV7-9 to TRBJ1-2, with D tentatively TRBD1 (5 bases). V dropped 5 bases and J dropped 6 bases, with 16 bases sitting between them. Germline V gives CDR1 SEHNR, CDR2 FQNEAQ (reference sequence). The CDR3 extends over 14 amino acids. The CDR3 sequence: CASSDRPQGHGYTF. The CDR3 DNA follows: TGTGCCAGCAGCGACAGACCCCAGGGTCATGGCTACACCTTC. Using reference TRBV7-9 and TRBJ1-2 for the parts outside the CDR3, the full variable domain is DTGVSQNPRHKITKRGQNVTFRCDPISEHNRLYWYRQTLGQGPEFLTYFQNEAQLEKSRLLSDRFSAERPKGSFSTLEIQRTEQGDSAMYLCASSDRPQGHGYTFGSGTRLTVV.

J is TRBJ2-2 and V is TRBV27, with 8 nucleotides matching TRBD2. Germline values: CDR1 MNHEY, CDR2 SMNVEV (reference sequence). The CDR3 has 16 residues. Unmatched junction bases numbered 9, after V lost 5 bases and J lost 4 bases. The CDR3 nucleotides read TGTGCCAGCAGTAAAACGGGGGGGCGGGGCACCGGGGAGCTGTTTTTT. It is translated as CASSKTGGRGTGELFF.

The chain has TRBV29-1 and TRBJ1-2; D not certain. Trimming took 4 bases from V and 8 from J, leaving 17 bases between them. This CDR3 contains 13 residues. The germline CDR1 and CDR2 sequences are SQVTM and ANQGSEA. DNA for the CDR3: TGCAGCGTTGGGGGAGGGTTAGCTGAAGGCTACACCTTC. Its protein product is CSVGGGLAEGYTF.

The chain recombines TRBV18 with TRBJ1-3; a weak D match, TRBD1 (6 bases). The CDR3 sequence is 15 residues long. Germline loops: CDR1 KGHSH, CDR2 LQKENI. Trimming shortened V by 6 bases and J by 0 bases, and 12 bases separated the two germline ends. The CDR3 spells CASSTDSASGNTIYF. The CDR3 DNA is TGTGCCAGCTCGACGGACAGCGCCTCTGGAAACACCATATATTTT.

This clone showed up just once. The chain couples TRBV5-1 to TRBJ1-3; D remains unclear. Looked up from germline, CDR1 is SGHRS and CDR2 is YFSETQ. V lost 0 bases and J lost 0, with 16 bases in between. The CDR3 has 18 residues. The DNA for the CDR3 is TGCGCCAGCAGCTTGGCCCCTAGGTCCGGCGCCTCTGGAAACACCATATATTTT. Encoded protein: CASSLAPRSGASGNTIYF.

This clone was seen just once. Within the sample, other DNA sequences also encode this same CDR3. The chain has TRBV6-6 and TRBJ2-5, with D unclear. Trimming took off 2 bases at V and 5 bases at J, with 6 bases between the two ends. The V gene's germline CDR1 is MNHNY and CDR2 SVGAGI (reference sequence). The CDR3 spans 12 residues. The chain's CDR3 is CASSYPLETQYF. CDR3 nucleotides: TGTGCCAGCAGTTACCCCCTCGAGACCCAGTACTTC.

The CDR3 spells CASSLNRDQETQYF. CDR3 nucleotide sequence: TGTGCCAGCAGCTTAAACAGGGACCAAGAGACCCAGTACTTC. V usage is TRBV7-9 and J usage is TRBJ2-5; D perhaps matches TRBD1 (6 bases). Deletions cut 2 bases from V and 0 bases from J, with 7 bases between. Germline CDR1 and CDR2: SEHNR and FQNEAQ (reference sequence). This CDR3 comprises 14 residues.

This sequence joins TRBV14 and TRBJ1-1; weak D call: TRBD1 (6 bases). Germline values: CDR1 SGHDN, CDR2 FVKESK. The CDR3 contains 14 residues. Trimming shortened V by 2 bases and J by 11 bases, and 18 bases separated the two germline ends. The CDR3 spells CASSQLSGGARAFF. The CDR3 bases are TGTGCCAGCAGCCAATTATCGGGGGGCGCAAGGGCTTTCTTT.

The CDR3 DNA reads TGTGCCAGCAGCTTAGATCGGGGACTAGCGGGGGAGGGCTCCTACAATGAGCAGTTCTTC. Its translation is CASSLDRGLAGEGSYNEQFF. The chain links TRBV11-2 to TRBJ2-1; 14 positions agree with TRBD2. This CDR3 has 20 residues. J was trimmed by 0 bases and V by 0 bases; bases with no gene match: 7. Germline values: CDR1 SGHAT, CDR2 FQNNGV.

The chain links TRBV5-4 to TRBJ2-7, with TRBD2 matching over 13 bases. Germline V gives CDR1 SGHNT, CDR2 YYREEE (reference sequence). V was pared by 3 bases and J by 7 bases, with 10 bases of the junction left unmatched. The CDR3 spans 16 residues. CDR3 DNA sequence: TGTGCCAGCAGCTCGGGACTAGCGGGGCGAATGGGGGAGCAGTACTTC. Translated: CASSSGLAGRMGEQYF.

The chain combines TRBV7-2 with TRBJ2-7; 7 bases agree with TRBD1. The ends lost 3 bases at V and 3 bases at J; junction bases unmatched: 11. Germline loops: CDR1 SGHTA, CDR2 FQGNSA. The CDR3 has 16 residues. The CDR3 DNA is TGTGCCAGCAGCTTCCAAACGGGACAGCCTTACTACGAGCAGTACTTC. Translated, it gives CASSFQTGQPYYEQYF.

This clone was counted a single time. This chain connects TRBV11-2 to TRBJ1-2; 10 nucleotides match TRBD1. V was clipped by 4 bases and J by 4 bases; unmatched bases: 6. The CDR3 spans 15 residues. Germline V CDR1 and CDR2: SGHAT, FQNNGV. This chain's CDR3 is CASSSTGTGAYGYTF. In DNA, the CDR3 is TGTGCCAGCAGCTCGACCGGGACAGGGGCCTATGGCTACACCTTC.

This CDR3 is CASSHGTSNTGELFF. The CDR3 DNA is TGTGCCAGCAGCCACGGGACATCGAACACCGGGGAGCTGTTTTTT. The genes are TRBV3-1 (or the pseudogene TRBV3-2) and TRBJ2-2; D is possibly TRBD1 (6 bases). V gave up 3 bases and J gave up 0 bases, with 8 bases separating them. The CDR3 has 15 amino acids. Germline V gene data show CDR1 as LGHDT and CDR2 as YNNKEL (reference sequence).

The rearrangement uses TRBV5-4 and TRBJ2-7, with D tentatively TRBD1 (6 bases). Germline CDR1 reads SGHNT; CDR2 reads YYREEE (reference sequence). With 4 bases removed from V and 1 base from J, the gap between germline ends came to 15 bases. The CDR3 sequence is 15 residues long. Here the CDR3 reads CASSATLGHSYEQYF. The CDR3 bases are TGTGCCAGCAGCGCTACCTTGGGACATTCCTACGAGCAGTACTTC.

This chain connects TRBV10-2 to TRBJ2-7, with 9 bases that match TRBD1. J was trimmed by 5 bases and V by 6 bases; bases with no gene match: 5. Germline values: CDR1 WSHSY, CDR2 SAAADI. This CDR3 has 13 residues. This chain's CDR3 is CASRSGQGNEQYF. CDR3 in DNA: TGCGCCAGCAGATCCGGACAGGGGAACGAGCAGTACTTC.

The chain is built from TRBV5-1 and TRBJ1-6; D remains ambiguous. Trimming removed 0 bases from V and 0 bases from J, with 7 bases in between. The CDR3 length is 16 residues. CDR1 is SGHRS and CDR2 is YFSETQ in the germline V gene. The CDR3 coding sequence is TGCGCCAGCAGCTTGGGCGATAGCTCCTATAATTCACCCCTCCACTTT. Translating gives CASSLGDSSYNSPLHF.

V and J are TRBV5-5 and TRBJ1-2; TRBD1 matches at 7 bases. This CDR3 has 13 amino acids. Germline CDR1 and CDR2: SGHKS and YYEKEE (reference sequence). The junction had 8 bases not matched to a gene; V was cut back by 4 bases and J by 8 bases. DNA for the CDR3: TGTGCCAGCAGCGTCTACACAGGGGAAGGCTACACCTTC. It codes for CASSVYTGEGYTF.

This chain joins TRBV4-2 and TRBJ2-6, with unresolved D. The CDR3 sequence is 15 residues long. Between the trimmed V and J ends, which lost 1 base and 0 bases, there was a span of 4 bases. Germline assignment: CDR1 LGHNA and CDR2 YNFKEQ. In DNA, the CDR3 is TGTGCCAGCAGCCAAGGTAGCTCTGGGGCCAACGTCCTGACTTTC. Translating it yields CASSQGSSGANVLTF.

The chain joins TRBV5-1 to TRBJ2-1; 9 bases match TRBD2. The CDR3 loop spans 16 amino acids. The V segment lost 4 bases and the J segment 7 bases; nucleotides outside the gene matches: 12. From germline, CDR1 is SGHRS and CDR2 YFSETQ. The CDR3 spells CASSLDKLAGRNEQFF. Written as DNA, the CDR3 is TGCGCCAGCAGCCTGGATAAACTAGCGGGTAGGAATGAGCAGTTCTTC.

The genes are TRBV19 and TRBJ2-1; tentative D call: TRBD1 (6 bases). Germline CDR1 and CDR2: LNHDA and SQIVND (reference sequence). This CDR3 region has 15 residues. The V gene lost 3 bases and the J gene lost 0 bases, with 9 bases spanning the gap. CDR3 nucleotide sequence: TGTGCCAGTAGTATTTCGGACAGCTCCTACAATGAGCAGTTCTTC. It yields the protein CASSISDSSYNEQFF.